This T cell receptor beta chain was recovered during a study of CD8 T cells in Susac syndrome. RNA amounts of roughly 0.45 to 1 ug underwent reverse transcription with random hexamers. Via MiXCR, TCRdb re-called the immunoSEQ multiplex PCR reads, giving one row per CDR3 protein. The sample has 75,000 to 95,000 distinct CDR3 sequences; about 96% are singletons. TEMRA cells were FACS-enriched, unlike CD8+ and CD4+ T cells, which were negatively isolated. This CDR3 comprises 16 residues. The germline V gene has CDR1 MNHNS and CDR2 SASEGT. V lost 4 bases, J lost 1 base, and 14 bases lay in between. This chain uses TRBV6-1 with TRBJ1-5; weak D call: TRBD1 (5 bases). The sequencing input was CD8+ T cells from PBMCs. This clonotype originated in a human donor with Susac syndrome. CDR3 bases: TGTGCCAGCAGTGTCATGGACATAGGAAGCAATCAGCCCCAGCATTTT. Protein: CASSVMDIGSNQPQHF.